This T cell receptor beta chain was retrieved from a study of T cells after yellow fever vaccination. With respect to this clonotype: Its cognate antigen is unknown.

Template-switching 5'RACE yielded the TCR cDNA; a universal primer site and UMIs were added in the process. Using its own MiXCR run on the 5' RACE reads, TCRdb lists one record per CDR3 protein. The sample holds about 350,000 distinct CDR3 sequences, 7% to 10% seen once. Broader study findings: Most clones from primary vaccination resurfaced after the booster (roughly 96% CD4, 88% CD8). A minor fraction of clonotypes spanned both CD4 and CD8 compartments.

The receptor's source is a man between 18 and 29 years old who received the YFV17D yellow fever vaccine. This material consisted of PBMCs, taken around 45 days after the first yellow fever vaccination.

For the CDR3, the DNA is TGTGCCAGCAGTAGGGAAAGGGTGTGGAGCACTGAAGCTTTCTTT. Protein: CASSRERVWSTEAFF. This sequence joins TRBV6-1 and TRBJ1-1, with D hard to call. Germline V gene data show CDR1 as MNHNS and CDR2 as SASEGT. Deletions cut 5 bases from V and 4 bases from J, with 17 bases between. The CDR3 contains 15 residues.